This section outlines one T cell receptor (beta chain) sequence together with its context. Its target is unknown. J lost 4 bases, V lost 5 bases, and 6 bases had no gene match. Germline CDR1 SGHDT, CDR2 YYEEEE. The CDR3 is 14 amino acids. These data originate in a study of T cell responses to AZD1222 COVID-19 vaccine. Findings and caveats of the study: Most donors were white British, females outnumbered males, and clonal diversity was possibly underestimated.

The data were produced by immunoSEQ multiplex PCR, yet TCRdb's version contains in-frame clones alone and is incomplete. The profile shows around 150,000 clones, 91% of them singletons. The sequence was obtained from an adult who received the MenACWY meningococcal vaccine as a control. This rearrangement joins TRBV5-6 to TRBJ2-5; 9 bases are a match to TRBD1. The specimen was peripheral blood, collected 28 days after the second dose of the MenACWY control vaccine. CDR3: CASRIQGAGETQYF. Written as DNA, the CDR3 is TGTGCCAGCAGGATACAGGGGGCAGGAGAGACCCAGTACTTC.